These T cell receptor beta chains were read from a single sample in a study of blood T cell repertoires in COVID-19. The protocol was immunoSEQ multiplex PCR, while the TCRdb copy is restricted to in-frame clones and leaves out a portion. The sample holds hundreds of thousands of clones, roughly 82% seen once. The sequenced sample consisted of peripheral blood. All receptors come from an older woman with acute or convalescent COVID-19. The CDR3 runs from the conserved cysteine through the conserved F or W. Fields, in order: D gene, V gene, clone size, J gene, CDR3 DNA, CDR3 protein. The D gene is left open where the match is weak. Clone size is stated in some rows and not others, as once, few, many or a class when expanded.

-	TRBV28	-	TRBJ2-2	TGTGCCACCGCCAAGCAGGATGACACCGGGGAGCTGTTTTTT	CATAKQDDTGELFF
TRBD1	TRBV28	-	TRBJ1-6	TGTGCCAGCAACACGGGACAGACCAATTCACCCCTCCACTTT	CASNTGQTNSPLHF
TRBD1	TRBV6-5	once	TRBJ1-2	TGTGCCAGCAGCCAGAGCCTCACAGGGGACTATGGCTACACCTTC	CASSQSLTGDYGYTF
-	TRBV5-1	few	TRBJ1-6	TGCGCCAGCAGCTTGAACCAGGTCGACATCTCACCCCTCCACTTT	CASSLNQVDISPLHF
-	TRBV7-8	once	TRBJ1-1	TGTGCCAGCAGCTTAGCCCCCCCATACATGAACACTGAAGCTTTCTTT	CASSLAPPYMNTEAFF
TRBD2	TRBV4-2	-	TRBJ2-5	TGTGCCAGCAGCCAAGTGTTCGGGGGGGCGGGAGAGACCCAGTACTTC	CASSQVFGGAGETQYF
-	TRBV4-2	once	TRBJ2-4	TGTGCCAGCAGCCAAGATTTCCCGCGGGGGCGCCTCAAGGCCAAAAACATTCAGTACTTC	CASSQDFPRGRLKAKNIQYF
-	TRBV6-6	-	TRBJ2-1	TGTGCCAGCAGCCGAGGACAGACCTACAATGAGCAGTTCTTC	CASSRGQTYNEQFF
TRBD1	TRBV6-5	-	TRBJ2-1	TGTGCCAGCAGCTTCACAGGGGGCGTTGGCAATGAGCAGTTCTTC	CASSFTGGVGNEQFF
-	TRBV6-5	-	TRBJ1-3	TGTGCCAGCAGAACCAGGGGCTCTGGAAACACCATATATTTT	CASRTRGSGNTIYF
-	TRBV27	few	TRBJ1-1	TGTGCCAGCAGTTTGTACAGAAGGAACACTGAAGCTTTCTTT	CASSLYRRNTEAFF
-	TRBV4-3	-	TRBJ2-2	TGCGCCAGCAGCCAAAAGATGGCTGACTCGAGAGTGAACACCGGGGAGCTGTTTTTT	CASSQKMADSRVNTGELFF
-	TRBV18	-	TRBJ1-5	TGTGCCAGCTCACCGGGGGCGACGGATCAGCCCCAGCATTTT	CASSPGATDQPQHF
TRBD2	TRBV11-2	-	TRBJ2-7	TGTGCCCCCAGCCCCGGGGGGGATAGCGGGGGGGCTTCCTACGAGCAGTACTTC	CAPSPGGDSGGASYEQYF
TRBD1	TRBV3-1/TRBV3-2	-	TRBJ2-7	TGTGCCAGCAGCCGTGGGGCCGGGACAGTCTCCTACGAGCAGTACTTC	CASSRGAGTVSYEQYF
-	TRBV15	-	TRBJ1-2	TGTGCCACCAGCAGAGATTTCGGGGGGGCTTATGGCTACACCTTC	CATSRDFGGAYGYTF
-	TRBV5-1	few	TRBJ1-1	TGCGCCAGCAGCTTGGAGGGAGGGAACACTGAAGCTTTCTTT	CASSLEGGNTEAFF
-	TRBV7-2	-	TRBJ1-2	TGTGCCAGCAGCGCTCGGAGACCCTATGGCTACACCTTC	CASSARRPYGYTF
-	TRBV29-1	few	TRBJ1-1	TGCAGCGTTGTAGGGGTGCTTGCTGAAGCTTTCTTT	CSVVGVLAEAFF
TRBD1	TRBV28	many	TRBJ2-2	TGTGCCAGCAGTCTATCGTGGGGACAGGGGCTTTCCGGGGAGCTGTTTTTT	CASSLSWGQGLSGELFF
-	TRBV29-1	-	TRBJ2-3	TGCAGCGTTGAAGGGCAAAGCACAGATACGCAGTATTTT	CSVEGQSTDTQYF
-	TRBV5-4	-	TRBJ2-7	TGTGCCAGCAGCTTTCGCCAGGGCCTATCCTACGAGCAGTACTTC	CASSFRQGLSYEQYF